The TCR beta chain under discussion was sequenced for a study of T cell responses to AZD1222 COVID-19 vaccine. The CDR3 consists of 15 residues. The V segment lost 5 bases and the J segment 5 bases; nucleotides outside the gene matches: 3. Germline V lookup: CDR1 SEHNR, CDR2 FQNEAQ (reference sequence). In the case of this clone: What it recognizes is unknown.

General study findings and limits: Without day 14 samples, only post-peak T cell repertoires were studied. Mostly white British, mostly female donors; authors suggested clonal diversity may be underestimated. Seropositivity was recorded at baseline in only a handful of AZD1222 recipients. Of spike-specific TCRs, nearly half reportedly target regions left unmutated in variants.

Clones were sequenced by immunoSEQ multiplex PCR, and TCRdb holds only the in-frame ones, with some missing. Seen here are around 180,000 clones, 85% to 90% observed once, and the top ten hold 7.7%. The TCR comes from an adult in good health. The rearrangement joins TRBV7-9 to TRBJ2-1; TRBD2 matches 13 bases. Sequencing was performed on peripheral blood, taken on day 0 of AZD1222 vaccination. The CDR3 sequence: CASSKLAGGNNEQFF. Here the CDR3 DNA reads TGTGCCAGCAGCAAACTAGCGGGGGGGAACAATGAGCAGTTCTTC.